The 4 T cell receptor beta chains given below trace back to one sample, sequenced in a study of blood T cell repertoires in COVID-19. The table came from immunoSEQ multiplex PCR; TCRdb's copy has only in-frame clones and leaves some out. This sample has over 80,000 clones, with about 87% found just once. Sequencing used peripheral blood. These TCRs come from a human donor in a cohort sampled during active COVID-19.

This sequence joins TRBV9 and TRBJ2-3, with TRBD2 identical over 8 bases. Germline-derived CDR1 and CDR2 are SGDLS and YYNGEE. The CDR3 consists of 17 residues. The trim removed 0 bases at V and 0 bases at J, leaving 6 bases unmatched. The CDR3 reads CASSVAWSSGSTDTQYF. For the CDR3, the DNA is TGTGCCAGCAGCGTAGCTTGGTCTAGCGGGAGCACAGATACGCAGTATTTT.

The chain is built from TRBV11-2 and TRBJ2-3; the match to TRBD2 covers 10 bases. Germline CDR1 and CDR2: SGHAT and FQNNGV. Trimming at V came to 3 bases and at J to 4 bases, leaving 10 bases not matched to a gene. The CDR3 extends over 17 amino acids. CDR3 region: CASSFGQLAGLSDTQYF. CDR3 bases: TGTGCCAGCAGCTTCGGGCAACTAGCGGGACTGTCAGATACGCAGTATTTT. The full variable domain, completed using reference TRBV11-2 and TRBJ2-3, is EAGVAQSPRYKIIEKRQSVAFWCNPISGHATLYWYQQILGQGPKLLIQFQNNGVVDDSQLPKDRFSAERLKGVDSTLKIQPAKLEDSAVYLCASSFGQLAGLSDTQYFGPGTRLTVL.

The gene calls are TRBV28 and TRBJ2-3; the match to TRBD2 covers 8 bases. CDR1 is MDHEN, CDR2 SYDVKM, per germline. The CDR3 is 14 residues long. Trimming removed 3 bases from V and 4 bases from J; junction bases left unmatched: 3. The chain's CDR3 is CASSLTSVADTQYF. Written as DNA, the CDR3 is TGTGCCAGCAGTTTGACTAGCGTGGCAGATACGCAGTATTTT.

The chain links TRBV9 to TRBJ2-7; TRBD1 aligns across 7 bases. The CDR3 is made up of 14 amino acids. CDR1 is SGDLS and CDR2 is YYNGEE in the germline V gene. J gave up 6 bases and V 1 base, and 7 bases lay outside the gene matches. Here the CDR3 reads CASSVQGSGGEQYF. In DNA form, the CDR3 reads TGTGCCAGCAGCGTACAGGGTTCAGGGGGCGAGCAGTACTTC. Together with reference TRBV9 and TRBJ2-7, the CDR3 gives the full variable domain: DSGVTQTPKHLITATGQRVTLRCSPRSGDLSVYWYQQSLDQGLQFLIQYYNGEERAKGNILERFSAQQFPDLHSELNLSSLELGDSALYFCASSVQGSGGEQYFGPGTRLTVT.